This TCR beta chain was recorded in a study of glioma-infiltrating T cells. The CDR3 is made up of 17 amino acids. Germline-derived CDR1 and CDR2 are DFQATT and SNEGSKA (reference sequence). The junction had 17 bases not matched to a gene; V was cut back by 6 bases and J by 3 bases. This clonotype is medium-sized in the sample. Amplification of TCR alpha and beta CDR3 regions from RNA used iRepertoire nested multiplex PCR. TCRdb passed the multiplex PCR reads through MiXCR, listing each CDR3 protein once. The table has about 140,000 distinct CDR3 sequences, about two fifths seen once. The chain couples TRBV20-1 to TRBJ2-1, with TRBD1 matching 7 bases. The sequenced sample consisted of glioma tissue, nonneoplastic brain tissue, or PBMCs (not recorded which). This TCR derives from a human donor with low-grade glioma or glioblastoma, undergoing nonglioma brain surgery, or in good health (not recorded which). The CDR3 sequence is CSATDTGAGGNYNEQFF. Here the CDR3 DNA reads TGCAGTGCAACCGACACAGGGGCAGGGGGTAACTACAATGAGCAGTTCTTC.